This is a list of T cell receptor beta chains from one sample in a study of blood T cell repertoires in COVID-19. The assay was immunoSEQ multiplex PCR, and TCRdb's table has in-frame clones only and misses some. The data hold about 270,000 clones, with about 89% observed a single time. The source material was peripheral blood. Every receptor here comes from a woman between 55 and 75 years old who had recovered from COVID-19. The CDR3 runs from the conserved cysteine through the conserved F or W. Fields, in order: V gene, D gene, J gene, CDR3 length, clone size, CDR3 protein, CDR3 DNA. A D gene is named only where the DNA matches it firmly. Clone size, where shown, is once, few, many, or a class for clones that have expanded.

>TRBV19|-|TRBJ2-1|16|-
CASRRGRTSSYNEQFF
TGTGCCAGTCGGAGGGGGCGGACAAGCTCCTACAATGAGCAGTTCTTC
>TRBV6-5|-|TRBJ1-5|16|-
CASSYSADRTLQPQHF
TGTGCCAGCAGTTACTCCGCCGACAGGACGCTGCAGCCCCAGCATTTT
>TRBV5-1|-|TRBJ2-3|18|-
CASSLRGPKGPGGLTQYF
TGCGCCAGCAGCCTTCGGGGCCCCAAGGGCCCAGGGGGGCTTACGCAGTATTTT
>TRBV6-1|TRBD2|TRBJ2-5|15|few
CASSEGTSGGWTQYF
TGTGCCAGCAGTGAAGGGACTAGCGGGGGGTGGACCCAGTACTTC
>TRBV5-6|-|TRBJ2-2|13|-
CASSPESSGELFF
TGTGCCAGCAGCCCCGAAAGCTCCGGGGAGCTGTTTTTT
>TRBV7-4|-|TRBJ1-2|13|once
CASSSQNLYGYTF
TGTGCCAGCAGCTCTCAGAACCTCTATGGCTACACCTTC
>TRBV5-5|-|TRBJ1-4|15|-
CASSLAGGTNEKLFF
TGTGCCAGCAGCTTGGCCGGGGGGACTAATGAAAAACTGTTTTTT
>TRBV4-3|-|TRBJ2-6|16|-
CASSPQGVAGANVLTF
TGCGCCAGCAGCCCCCAAGGGGTAGCTGGGGCCAACGTCCTGACTTTC
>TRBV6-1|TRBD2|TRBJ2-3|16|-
CASSDRLAGGLDTQYF
TGTGCCAGCAGTGACCGACTAGCGGGGGGGCTTGATACGCAGTATTTT
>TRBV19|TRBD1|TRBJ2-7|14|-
CASSSRQGDYEQYF
TGTGCCAGTAGTTCACGACAGGGGGACTACGAGCAGTACTTC
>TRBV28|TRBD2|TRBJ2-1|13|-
CATRGTNYNEQFF
TGTGCCACCCGGGGGACTAACTACAATGAGCAGTTCTTC
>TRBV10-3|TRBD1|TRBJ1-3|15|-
CAISEGRTGRNTIYF
TGTGCCATCAGTGAGGGAAGGACAGGGAGAAACACCATATATTTT
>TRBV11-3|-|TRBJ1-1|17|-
CASIPPSPGFLPTEAFF
TGTGCCAGCATCCCACCCTCCCCCGGGTTCCTCCCCACTGAAGCTTTCTTT
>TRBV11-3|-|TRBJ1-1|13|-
CASSFQENTEAFF
TGTGCCAGCAGCTTTCAGGAGAACACTGAAGCTTTCTTT
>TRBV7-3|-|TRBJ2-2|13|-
CASSFSNTGELFF
TGTGCCAGCAGCTTCTCGAACACCGGGGAGCTGTTTTTT
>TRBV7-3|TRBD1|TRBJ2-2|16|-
CASSSTGGSRTGELFF
TGTGCCAGCAGCTCGACAGGGGGCTCGAGGACCGGGGAGCTGTTTTTT
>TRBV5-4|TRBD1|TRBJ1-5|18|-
CASSAGTGAAYSNQPQHF
TGTGCCAGCAGCGCCGGGACAGGGGCAGCCTATAGCAATCAGCCCCAGCATTTT
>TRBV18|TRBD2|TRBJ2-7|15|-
CASSPPKAGGREQYF
TGTGCCAGCTCACCACCGAAAGCGGGGGGGCGGGAGCAGTACTTC
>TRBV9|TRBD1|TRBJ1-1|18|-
CASSARPPVGQGGAEAFF
TGTGCCAGCAGCGCCCGACCACCGGTGGGACAGGGTGGCGCTGAAGCTTTCTTT
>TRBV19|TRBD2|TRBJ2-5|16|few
CATGGLAGGFQETQYF
TGTGCCACCGGCGGACTAGCGGGGGGATTCCAAGAGACCCAGTACTTC
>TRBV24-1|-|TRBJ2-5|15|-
CATSDPQGPGETQYF
TGTGCCACCAGTGATCCCCAAGGGCCGGGGGAGACCCAGTACTTC
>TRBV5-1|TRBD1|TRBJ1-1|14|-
CASSLGTGRTEAFF
TGCGCCAGCAGCCTCGGGACAGGGCGGACTGAAGCTTTCTTT
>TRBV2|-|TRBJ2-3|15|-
CASSSAGSSTDTQYF
TGTGCCAGCAGTTCCGCAGGCTCTAGCACAGATACGCAGTATTTT
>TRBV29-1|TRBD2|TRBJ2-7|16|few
CSVVFYSSGGTYEQYF
TGCAGCGTTGTGTTCTATTCTAGCGGGGGCACCTACGAGCAGTACTTC
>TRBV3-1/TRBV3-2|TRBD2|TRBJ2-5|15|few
CASSQTAGALYAQYF
TGTGCCAGCAGCCAGACAGCGGGGGCTCTCTACGCCCAGTACTTC
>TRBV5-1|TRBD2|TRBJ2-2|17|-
CASSPVVAGGQGGELFF
TGCGCCAGCAGCCCCGTTGTAGCGGGGGGGCAAGGCGGGGAGCTGTTTTTT
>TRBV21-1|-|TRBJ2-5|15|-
CASSRGTGGQETQYF
TGTGCCAGCAGCAGAGGGACAGGGGGACAAGAGACCCAGTACTTC
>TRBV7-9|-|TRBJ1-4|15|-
CASSPLWAPDEKLFF
TGTGCCAGCAGCCCTTTATGGGCCCCGGATGAAAAACTGTTTTTT
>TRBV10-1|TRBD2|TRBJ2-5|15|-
CASSSGLPFTSTQYF
TGCGCCAGCAGTTCGGGACTACCCTTTACCTCAACCCAGTACTTC
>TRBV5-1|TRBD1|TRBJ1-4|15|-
CASSPVTGTNEKLFF
TGCGCCAGCAGCCCGGTGACAGGGACTAATGAAAAACTGTTTTTT
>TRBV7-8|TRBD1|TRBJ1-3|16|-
CASSKEYRGPGNTIYF
TGTGCCAGCTCCAAGGAATACAGGGGACCTGGAAACACCATATATTTT
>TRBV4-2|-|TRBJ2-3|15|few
CASSQQGQITDTQYF
TGTGCCAGCAGCCAACAGGGACAAATTACGGATACGCAGTATTTT
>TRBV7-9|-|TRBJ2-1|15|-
CASAESSAPYNEQFF
TGTGCCAGCGCGGAGTCCTCAGCCCCCTACAATGAGCAGTTCTTC
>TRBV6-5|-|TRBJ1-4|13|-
CASFTATNEKLFF
TGTGCCAGCTTCACTGCAACTAATGAAAAACTGTTTTTT
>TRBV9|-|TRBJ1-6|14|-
CASSVVQDNSPLHF
TGTGCCAGCAGCGTAGTCCAGGATAATTCACCCCTCCACTTT
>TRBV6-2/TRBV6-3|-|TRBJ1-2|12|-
CASSYRTERVTF
TGTGCCAGCAGTTACCGGACTGAGCGGGTCACCTTC
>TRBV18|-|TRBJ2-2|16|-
CASSPPRTANTGELFF
TGTGCCAGCTCACCACCGCGCACGGCGAACACCGGGGAGCTGTTTTTT
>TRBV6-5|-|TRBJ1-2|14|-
CASSYQGGFDGYTF
TGTGCCAGCAGTTACCAGGGTGGGTTCGATGGCTACACCTTC
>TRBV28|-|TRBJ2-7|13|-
CASSLAGNREQYF
TGTGCCAGCAGTTTGGCAGGGAACCGCGAGCAGTACTTC
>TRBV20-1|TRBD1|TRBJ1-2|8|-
CRQGVTPF
TGCAGACAGGGGGTTACCCCCTTC
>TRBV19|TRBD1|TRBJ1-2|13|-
CASSNDRDYGYTF
TGTGCCAGTAGTAACGACAGGGACTATGGCTACACCTTC
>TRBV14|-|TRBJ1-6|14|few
CASSQHRENSPLHF
TGTGCCAGCAGCCAGCACAGGGAAAATTCACCCCTCCACTTT
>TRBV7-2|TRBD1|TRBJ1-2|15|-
CASSLSGGSDYGYTF
TGTGCCAGCAGCTTATCAGGGGGCAGCGACTATGGCTACACCTTC
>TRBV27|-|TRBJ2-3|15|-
CATSPLGQGIDTQYF
TGTGCCACTTCGCCTTTGGGGCAGGGTATAGATACGCAGTATTTT
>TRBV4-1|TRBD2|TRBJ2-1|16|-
CASSQVGTSKYNEQFF
TGCGCCAGCAGCCAAGTGGGGACTAGCAAGTACAATGAGCAGTTCTTC
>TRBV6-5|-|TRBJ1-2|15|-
CASGHWPLQDYGYTF
TGTGCCAGCGGGCACTGGCCTCTCCAGGACTATGGCTACACCTTC
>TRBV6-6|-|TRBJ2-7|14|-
CASRLPQSGSEQYF
TGTGCCAGCAGACTTCCCCAGTCGGGTAGCGAGCAGTACTTC
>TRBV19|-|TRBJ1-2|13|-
CASTPGQLYGYTF
TGTGCCAGTACTCCCGGACAGCTCTATGGCTACACCTTC
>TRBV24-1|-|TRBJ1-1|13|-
CATKGPENTEAFF
TGTGCCACCAAGGGGCCGGAGAACACTGAAGCTTTCTTT
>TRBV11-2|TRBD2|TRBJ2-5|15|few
CASSSLRGARETQYF
TGTGCCAGCAGCTCTCTGCGGGGGGCACGGGAGACCCAGTACTTC